This TCR beta chain comes out of a study of T cell changes during pregnancy in multiple sclerosis. The method was immunoSEQ multiplex PCR; TCRdb's version includes in-frame clones alone and lacks a portion of them. Of 15,000 or so clones in the sample, nearly 90% were seen once. The length of the CDR3 is 15 residues. Germline V gives CDR1 MNHEY, CDR2 SMNVEV (reference sequence). Losses at the gene ends were 5 bases for V and 4 bases for J; bases not matched to a gene: 8. The sequencing here drew on CD8+ T cells from peripheral blood mononuclear cells, taken after pregnancy. The rearrangement uses TRBV27 and TRBJ2-5; 9 bases are shared with TRBD1. The TCR originated in a female donor in good health, enrolled as a control in a pregnancy study. CDR3 residues: CASSTRDRAPETQYF. The DNA for the CDR3 is TGTGCCAGCAGTACCCGGGACAGGGCCCCAGAGACCCAGTACTTC.